These T cell receptor beta chains were read from a single sample in a study of CD8+CD57+ T cells in acquired aplastic anemia. From the reads, TCRdb called clonotypes with MiXCR, one entry per CDR3 protein. Of more than 200,000 distinct CDR3 sequences listed, approximately 51% are singletons. The sample was sorted CD4+, CD8+, or CD8+CD57+ T cells (not recorded which) from PBMCs. These receptors originate from a human donor with aplastic anemia. CDR3s include the opening cysteine and the closing phenylalanine or tryptophan.

V | CDR3
TRBV20-1 | CSAREVPQTQYF
TRBV15 | CATSRGGTESEAFF
TRBV27 | CASSLTGGAQHF
TRBV20-1 | CSARAGQYSYEQYF
TRBV19 | CASSILTRGGYGYTF
TRBV12-3/TRBV12-4 | CASSRARGQGDNQPQHF
TRBV11-2 | CVISKTIGGNYGYTF
TRBV19 | CASTLSQGSLSPLHF
TRBV19 | CASSQQGGGVRDEQYF
TRBV7-9 | CASSLGRQGHF
TRBV24-1 | CATSDVGLAGGNEQFF
TRBV5-1 | CASSLQGETNYGYTF
TRBV12-3/TRBV12-4 | CASSPQEAGNQPQHF
TRBV2 | CASSFGTGILAKNIQYF
TRBV3-1 | CASSLTGQSTVAQFF
TRBV7-9 | CASSKRRPGAGQETQYF
TRBV20-1 | CSATWDRLVNGPNTEAFF
TRBV5-1 | CASRQGTGFGSSYNEQFF
TRBV5-5 | CASSFDFGEGYGYTF